The 29 T cell receptor beta chains below were found in one sample sequenced in a study of blood T cells in healthy people across ages. Together with a sample-barcoded 5' primer, a J-beta primer mix was included in a second PCR lasting 7 to 11 cycles. MiXCR, run by TCRdb on the 5' RACE reads, gives a single entry per CDR3 protein. The sample carries about 970,000 distinct CDR3 sequences, roughly 50% recorded once. Material: blood. The receptors were sampled from a woman aged 60-70 years in good health.

The chain has TRBV7-2 and TRBJ2-5; no definite D call. The CDR3 extends over 16 amino acids. Trimming shortened V by 1 base and J by 1 base, and 13 bases separated the two germline ends. Germline values: CDR1 SGHTA, CDR2 FQGNSA. As DNA, the CDR3 is TGTGCCAGCAGCTTAGGGCGTCGGATAACCCAAGAGACCCAGTACTTC. This codes for CASSLGRRITQETQYF.

The chain employs TRBV6-5 and TRBJ1-1; no reliable D call. Trimming cost V 8 bases and J 7 bases, with 20 bases left between them. The CDR3 runs 14 residues. CDR1 and CDR2 (germline): MNHEY, SVGAGI. DNA of the CDR3: TGTGCCAGCTCTGTGACGCTAACGGAGAGTGAAGCTTTCTTT. This encodes CASSVTLTESEAFF.

V is TRBV29-1 and J is TRBJ2-1, with 7 bases fitting TRBD1. This CDR3 contains 15 residues. The junction had 9 bases not matched to a gene; V was cut back by 1 base and J by 6 bases. Germline V gives CDR1 SQVTM, CDR2 ANQGSEA. CDR3 sequence (DNA): TGCAGCGTTGAAGGGGAGCAGGGGGACGTCAATGAGCAGTTCTTC. Amino acids: CSVEGEQGDVNEQFF.

This chain joins TRBV29-1 and TRBJ2-5, with 10 nucleotides matching TRBD1. The J call is doubtful: the DNA matches TRBJ2-7 better. The germline CDR1 and CDR2 sequences are SQVTM and ANQGSEA. CDR3 length equals 13 residues. CDR3 in DNA: TGCAGCGTTGACGGGACAGGGGCCGACGAGCAGTACTTC. It encodes CSVDGTGADEQYF.

J is TRBJ2-6 and V is TRBV7-3; no firm D call. V dropped 4 bases and J dropped 0 bases, with 16 bases sitting between them. The CDR3 spans 18 residues. The V gene's germline CDR1 is SGHTA and CDR2 FQGTGA. Written as DNA, the CDR3 is TGTGCCAGCAGCTCTAAAAGGGTCGTGGGCTCTGGGGCCAACGTCCTGACTTTC. This translates into CASSSKRVVGSGANVLTF.

The V call is TRBV20-1, the J call TRBJ2-1; TRBD2 agrees at 11 bases. After removal of 3 bases from V and 6 bases from J, the junction contained 1 base not matched to a gene. Germline V gene data show CDR1 as DFQATT and CDR2 as SNEGSKA (reference sequence). This CDR3 is 13 amino acids long. CDR3 region: CSASGTSGNEQFF. For the CDR3, the DNA is TGCAGTGCTAGCGGGACTAGCGGCAATGAGCAGTTCTTC.

The rearrangement links TRBV5-1 to TRBJ2-3, with TRBD2 identical over 7 bases. V shed 4 bases, J shed 4 bases, and the junction held 12 bases outside the gene matches. The germline gives CDR1 SGHRS, CDR2 YFSETQ. CDR3 length: 16 amino acids. The CDR3 reads CASSPERPGGADTQYF. The CDR3 DNA is TGCGCCAGCAGCCCAGAGCGTCCGGGGGGTGCAGATACGCAGTATTTT.

V and J are TRBV7-9 and TRBJ2-2, with a weak D call TRBD2 (6 bases). The V gene lost 2 bases and the J gene lost 6 bases, with 25 bases spanning the gap. The CDR3 sequence is 19 residues long. CDR1 SEHNR and CDR2 FQNEAQ come from the germline V gene (reference sequence). The CDR3 loop is CASSLPTGGAEKFAGELFF. The CDR3 DNA is TGTGCCAGCAGCTTACCAACAGGCGGGGCGGAGAAATTTGCCGGGGAGCTGTTTTTT.

The table lists this clonotype with a few counts. CDR3 DNA sequence: TGCAGCGTGGCCCGGGACAGGGCCTACGAGCAGTACTTC. Translating it yields CSVARDRAYEQYF. The rearrangement joins TRBV29-1 to TRBJ2-7, with 9 nucleotides matching TRBD1. The CDR3 runs 13 residues. Looked up from germline, CDR1 is SQVTM and CDR2 is ANQGSEA. The V segment lost 6 bases and the J segment 2 bases; nucleotides outside the gene matches: 5.

The J gene is TRBJ1-1, the V gene TRBV14; tentatively, D is TRBD1 (6 bases). The germline gives CDR1 SGHDN, CDR2 FVKESK. V dropped 3 bases and J dropped 1 base, with 9 bases sitting between them. The CDR3 totals 14 residues. CDR3 in DNA: TGTGCCAGCAGCCATTCCAGGGGGAACACTGAAGCTTTCTTT. It yields the protein CASSHSRGNTEAFF. Combining the CDR3 with reference TRBV14 and TRBJ1-1 gives the whole variable domain EAGVTQFPSHSVIEKGQTVTLRCDPISGHDNLYWYRRVMGKEIKFLLHFVKESKQDESGMPNNRFLAERTGGTYSTLKVQPAELEDSGVYFCASSHSRGNTEAFFGQGTRLTVV.

The V gene is TRBV7-9, the J gene TRBJ2-7; D not certain. V was clipped by 0 bases and J by 2 bases, with 8 bases between them. Germline V gene sequence: CDR1 SEHNR, CDR2 FQNEAQ (reference sequence). The CDR3 contains 14 residues. Here the CDR3 DNA reads TGTGCCAGCAGCTTAGCACAGAGGACCTACGAGCAGTACTTC. As protein: CASSLAQRTYEQYF.

V gene TRBV4-3 combines with J gene TRBJ2-7; 8 bases are a match to TRBD2. CDR1 LGHNA and CDR2 YSLEER come from the germline V gene. The CDR3 loop spans 18 amino acids. V was pared by 0 bases and J by 7 bases, with 17 bases of the junction left unmatched. The CDR3: CASSQESAGVLPNGEQYF. DNA of the CDR3: TGCGCCAGCAGCCAAGAGTCAGCGGGAGTCCTTCCGAATGGTGAGCAGTACTTC.

The chain couples TRBV29-1 to TRBJ2-3; 9 nucleotides match TRBD1. Germline CDR1 SQVTM, CDR2 ANQGSEA. The V and J ends lost 3 bases and 6 bases, in that order; junction bases with no gene match: 7. There are 14 residues in the CDR3. The CDR3 here is CSVERGQGLDTQYF. The CDR3 DNA follows: TGCAGCGTTGAGAGGGGACAGGGCTTGGATACGCAGTATTTT.

This chain joins TRBV25-1 and TRBJ2-3, with TRBD2 matching over 9 bases. CDR1 is MGHDK and CDR2 is SYGVNS in the germline V gene. There are 16 residues in the CDR3. The ends lost 1 base at V and 6 bases at J; junction bases unmatched: 8. The CDR3 sequence is CASSESGSGRIDTQYF. DNA for the CDR3: TGTGCCAGCAGTGAATCAGGTAGCGGGAGAATTGATACGCAGTATTTT.

CDR3: CASSPSVGVSTYEQYF. The CDR3 region has the DNA TGTGCCAGCAGTCCGTCGGTGGGGGTTAGCACCTACGAGCAGTACTTC. The V gene is TRBV27, the J gene TRBJ2-7; possibly TRBD1 or TRBD2 for D (5 bases each). V was shortened by 5 bases and J by 2 bases, with 19 bases between the two germline ends. The CDR3 has 16 residues. CDR1 and CDR2 from the germline V gene are MNHEY and SMNVEV (reference sequence).

This clonotype was recorded many times. This chain links TRBV29-1 with TRBJ2-1, with TRBD2 matching over 7 bases. Germline V CDR1 and CDR2: SQVTM, ANQGSEA. V shed 6 bases, J shed 4 bases, and the junction held 9 bases outside the gene matches. The CDR3 runs to 14 residues. The CDR3 sequence: CSVSGGGVYNEQFF. CDR3 bases: TGCAGCGTATCAGGTGGGGGGGTTTACAATGAGCAGTTCTTC.

A word on this clonotype: The germline gene is not matched at one end of the junction; a read error may be the cause. This chain uses TRBV29-1 with TRBJ2-3; 8 nucleotides agree with TRBD1. CDR1 SQVTM and CDR2 ANQGSEA come from the germline V gene. CDR3 size: 18 residues. For the CDR3, the DNA is TGCGGCGTTGGCTCCGGGACAGGTCCCCCGGTGTGGACAGATACGCAGTATTTT. It is translated as CGVGSGTGPPVWTDTQYF.

The gene calls are TRBV5-1 and TRBJ2-3, with a weak D call TRBD1 (5 bases). Germline-derived CDR1 and CDR2 are SGHRS and YFSETQ. This CDR3 spans 15 amino acids. Trimming pared 3 bases from V and 6 bases from J, leaving 17 bases between. The CDR3 nucleotides read TGCGCCAGCAGCTGGGATGGCAGGGTAGGGGATACGCAGTATTTT. Residues: CASSWDGRVGDTQYF. Full variable domain (remainder filled in from reference TRBV5-1 and TRBJ2-3): KAGVTQTPRYLIKTRGQQVTLSCSPISGHRSVSWYQQTPGQGLQFLFEYFSETQRNKGNFPGRFSGRQFSNSRSEMNVSTLELGDSALYLCASSWDGRVGDTQYFGPGTRLTVL.

The genes are TRBV19 and TRBJ1-1; D gene unclear. This CDR3 region has 14 residues. With 4 bases removed from V and 0 bases from J, the gap between germline ends came to 9 bases. Germline CDR1 reads LNHDA; CDR2 reads SQIVND (reference sequence). As DNA, the CDR3 is TGTGCCAGTAGTACCGACGACATGAACACTGAAGCTTTCTTT. It translates to CASSTDDMNTEAFF.

This clonotype was detected only once. The rearrangement uses TRBV20-1 and TRBJ2-1; 7 nucleotides align to TRBD1. The DNA end favors TRBJ2-7, so the J call may be wrong. Germline V lookup: CDR1 DFQATT, CDR2 SNEGSKA (reference sequence). This CDR3 has 14 amino acids. As DNA, the CDR3 is TGCAGTGCTAGCAGGGGGTTTCCCCACTACGAGCAGTACTTC. As protein: CSASRGFPHYEQYF.

This clonotype was detected only a few times. The chain joins TRBV4-2 to TRBJ2-6; D tentatively fits TRBD1 or TRBD2 (5 bases each). The CDR3 contains 18 residues. CDR1 LGHNA and CDR2 YNFKEQ come from the germline V gene. Trimming left V 0 bases short and J 2 bases short, with 14 bases between. The CDR3 coding sequence is TGTGCCAGCAGCCAAGATCCGGGACCTTCGGCTGGGGCCAACGTCCTGACTTTC. This encodes CASSQDPGPSAGANVLTF.

This clonotype has just a few counts. The CDR3 sequence is CASSETRSDTQYF. In nucleotides, the CDR3 is TGTGCCAGCAGTGAAACTAGGTCAGATACGCAGTATTTT. The rearrangement links TRBV6-1 to TRBJ2-3; perhaps TRBD2 as D (5 bases). Germline CDR1 is MNHNS and CDR2 is SASEGT. Trimming removed 2 bases at V and 4 bases at J, with 7 bases between. The CDR3 is 13 residues long.

The V and J genes are TRBV20-1 and TRBJ2-5; possible D gene TRBD2, 6 bases. The CDR3 sequence is 16 residues long. Germline loops: CDR1 DFQATT, CDR2 SNEGSKA (reference sequence). Trimming stripped 0 bases from V and 11 bases from J, with 25 bases between. CDR3 loop: CSAREPWRFGTGEQYF. The CDR3, as DNA: TGCAGTGCTAGAGAGCCCTGGAGATTTGGGACGGGGGAGCAGTACTTC.

The gene calls are TRBV20-1 and TRBJ2-1; D is undetermined. The CDR3 is 12 amino acids. Trimming left V 2 bases short and J 10 bases short, with 12 bases between. CDR1 is DFQATT, CDR2 SNEGSKA, per germline (reference sequence). The CDR3 DNA sequence: TGCAGTGCTAGATCCCTCAGGCCCGAGCAGTTCTTC. Its translation: CSARSLRPEQFF.

V usage is TRBV2 and J usage is TRBJ2-7; no reliable D call. The J call may be incorrect, as the DNA end agrees better with TRBJ2-5. The CDR3 is made up of 14 amino acids. Germline V gene lookup returns CDR1 SNHLY and CDR2 FYNNEI. The CDR3 loop reads CASSEGPTQETQYF. CDR3 DNA sequence: TGTGCCAGCAGTGAAGGTCCAACCCAGGAGACCCAGTACTTC.

V and J are TRBV4-1 and TRBJ2-2; TRBD2 is a possible D gene (6 bases). This CDR3 contains 16 residues. V lost 3 bases, J lost 5 bases, and 16 bases lay in between. The germline gives CDR1 MGHRA, CDR2 YSYEKL. The CDR3 reads CASSHTSSRNTGELFF. CDR3 DNA sequence: TGCGCCAGCAGCCACACTAGCAGCCGGAATACCGGGGAGCTGTTTTTT.

This clonotype was counted many times. The chain couples TRBV20-1 to TRBJ2-7; D may be TRBD1 (6 bases). The CDR3 totals 13 residues. The germline V gene has CDR1 DFQATT and CDR2 SNEGSKA (reference sequence). The V end was cut by 1 base, the J end by 4 bases, with 11 bases between. The CDR3, as DNA: TGCAGTGCTAGAGGGACAGTACAATACGAGCAGTACTTC. It translates to CSARGTVQYEQYF.

The chain couples TRBV6-2 or TRBV6-3 to TRBJ2-1; TRBD2 might be the D (6 bases). Between the trimmed V and J ends, which lost 5 bases and 4 bases, there was a span of 15 bases. Germline-derived CDR1 and CDR2 are MNHEY and SVGEGT. This CDR3 is built from 15 residues. The CDR3 reads CASSPPGLPYNEQFF. For the CDR3, the DNA is TGTGCCAGCAGTCCACCGGGACTCCCGTACAATGAGCAGTTCTTC.

The chain uses TRBV7-9 and TRBJ2-7; D is possibly TRBD2 (6 bases). The V end was cut by 3 bases, the J end by 0 bases, with 15 bases between. The CDR3 contains 16 residues. Looked up from germline, CDR1 is SEHNR and CDR2 is FQNEAQ (reference sequence). Written as DNA, the CDR3 is TGTGCCAGCAGCTTGCGGGACGGCTATAGCTCCTACGAGCAGTACTTC. This gives the protein CASSLRDGYSSYEQYF.